This T cell receptor beta chain was sequenced during a study of blood T cell repertoires in COVID-19 (dated by TCRdb to about 2020). For the wider study: Collaborator samples came from the United States, Italy and Spain and covered acute and convalescent phases of COVID-19. A de-identified subject ID, COVID-19 status, age in years and sex were almost always included in the sample metadata. The prospective study material was composed of cDNA or gDNA derived from T cells, B-cell-depleted T cells, or PBMCs. A freely available public database, intended as a resource for researchers studying the immune response to SARS-CoV-2, is where the repertoires were released. Where available, HLA class I and class II types were taken from metadata supplied by the sample provider and were not determined by assay-based typing. Deeply sampled blood TCRbeta repertoires from subjects exposed to, actively infected with, or recovered from COVID-19 were included in the dataset. Samples came from the ongoing ImmuneRACE study (first 160 participants) plus 1,254 subjects from 6 global collaborators.

The CDR3 runs 13 residues from the cysteine to the phenylalanine. This entry keeps only the CDR3 DNA: 39 bases, framed from base 1. Here V drops 7 bases and J drops 0 bases, and the junction holds 5 bases not matched to any gene. CDR1 and CDR2, per the germline V gene, are SQVTM and ANQGSEA. What the study reported, not specific to this receptor: The amount of clinical and demographic metadata varied by source and participant and was provided uncurated.

TCRbeta CDR3 regions were amplified from genomic DNA using the immunoSEQ Assay, a bias-controlled multiplex PCR. From the authors' description of their analysis: Within the assay, amplification of reference gene primers was used to estimate how many nucleated cells each sample contained. Sequence reads were collapsed and filtered to measure the absolute abundance of every unique TCRbeta CDR3 rearrangement. For each sample, productive Simpson clonality was calculated as the square root of Simpson's diversity index over productive rearrangements. TCRdb limited this immuneACCESS table to in-frame rearrangements with V and J called. A share of clones is missing; checked studies link under half to unresolved V genes, and the rest is unexplained. V and J calls and clone size are those listed in that table; D and trimming were worked out from the DNA. This sample is represented by approximately 190,000 clones; 80% to 90% of them were singletons. The top ten clonotypes cover about an eighth of the sample.

Concerning this clone: Its target antigen remains unknown. Base qualities are not at hand, and no much larger clone is one base apart.

The collaborating institutions used their own protocols to collect whole blood in K2EDTA tubes. For TCRbeta analysis, collaborator samples were shipped as frozen whole blood, as isolated PBMCs, or as DNA extracted from either sample type. The sequenced sample consisted of peripheral blood. This sequence uses TRBV29-1 and TRBJ2-7, with TRBD2 matching 8 junction bases. The receptor was derived from a man aged 30-40 years with active or convalescent COVID-19. The CDR3 protein: CSGMGLDSYEQYF. Here is the DNA: TGCAGCGGTATGGGACTAGACTCCTACGAGCAGTACTTC.